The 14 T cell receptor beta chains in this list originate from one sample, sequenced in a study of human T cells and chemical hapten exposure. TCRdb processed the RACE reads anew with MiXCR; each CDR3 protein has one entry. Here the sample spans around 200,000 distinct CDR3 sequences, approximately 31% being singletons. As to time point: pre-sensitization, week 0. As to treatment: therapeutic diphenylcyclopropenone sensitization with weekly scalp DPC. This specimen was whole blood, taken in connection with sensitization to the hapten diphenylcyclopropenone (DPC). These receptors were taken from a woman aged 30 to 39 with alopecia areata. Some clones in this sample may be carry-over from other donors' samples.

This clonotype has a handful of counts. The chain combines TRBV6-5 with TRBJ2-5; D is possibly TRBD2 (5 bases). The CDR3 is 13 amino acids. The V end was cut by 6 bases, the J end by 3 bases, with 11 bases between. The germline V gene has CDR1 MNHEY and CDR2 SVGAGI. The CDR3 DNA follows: TGTGCCAGCAGGGGGAGAATAGAAGAGACCCAGTACTTC. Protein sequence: CASRGRIEETQYF.

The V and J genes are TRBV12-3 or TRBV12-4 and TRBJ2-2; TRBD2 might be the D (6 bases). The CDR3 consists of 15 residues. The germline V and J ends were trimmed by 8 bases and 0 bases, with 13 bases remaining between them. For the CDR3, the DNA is TGTGCCAGCCTCCGGGGGATCGCGAACACCGGGGAGCTGTTTTTT. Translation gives CASLRGIANTGELFF.

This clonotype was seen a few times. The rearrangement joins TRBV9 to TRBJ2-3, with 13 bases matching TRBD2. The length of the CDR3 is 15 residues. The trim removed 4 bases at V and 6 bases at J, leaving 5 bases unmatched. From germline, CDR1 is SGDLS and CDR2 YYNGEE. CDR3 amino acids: CASSPGLAGFDTQYF. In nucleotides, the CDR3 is TGTGCCAGCAGCCCGGGACTAGCGGGATTCGATACGCAGTATTTT.

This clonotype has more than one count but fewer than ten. This CDR3 reads CASSYSIQTGNTGELFF. The DNA of the CDR3 is TGTGCCAGCAGTTACTCGATACAAACGGGCAACACCGGGGAGCTGTTTTTT. V usage is TRBV6-5 and J usage is TRBJ2-2; D gene uncertain. Germline V gene sequence: CDR1 MNHEY, CDR2 SVGAGI. The CDR3 is 17 residues long. V gave up 0 bases and J gave up 2 bases, with 13 bases separating them.

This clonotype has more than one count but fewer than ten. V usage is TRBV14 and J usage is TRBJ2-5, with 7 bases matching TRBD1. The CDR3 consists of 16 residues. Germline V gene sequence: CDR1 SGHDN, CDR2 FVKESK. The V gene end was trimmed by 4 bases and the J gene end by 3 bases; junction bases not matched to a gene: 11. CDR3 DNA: TGTGCCAGCAGCCCCCTAAACCCAGGACAGGAAGAGACCCAGTACTTC. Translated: CASSPLNPGQEETQYF.

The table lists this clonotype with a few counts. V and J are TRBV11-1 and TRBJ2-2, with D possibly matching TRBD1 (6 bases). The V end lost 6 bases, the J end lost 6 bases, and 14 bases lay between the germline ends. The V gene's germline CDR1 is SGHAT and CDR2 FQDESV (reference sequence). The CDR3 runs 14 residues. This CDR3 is CASRQQGRAGELFF. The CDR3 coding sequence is TGTGCCAGCAGGCAACAGGGTAGGGCCGGGGAGCTGTTTTTT.

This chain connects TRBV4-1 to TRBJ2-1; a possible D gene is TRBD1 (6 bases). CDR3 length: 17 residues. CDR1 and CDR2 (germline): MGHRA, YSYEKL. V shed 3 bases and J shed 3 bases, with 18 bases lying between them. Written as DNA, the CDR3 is TGCGCCAGCAGCCAGAGCCAGGGGCGCTGGGGCTACAATGAGCAGTTCTTC. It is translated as CASSQSQGRWGYNEQFF.

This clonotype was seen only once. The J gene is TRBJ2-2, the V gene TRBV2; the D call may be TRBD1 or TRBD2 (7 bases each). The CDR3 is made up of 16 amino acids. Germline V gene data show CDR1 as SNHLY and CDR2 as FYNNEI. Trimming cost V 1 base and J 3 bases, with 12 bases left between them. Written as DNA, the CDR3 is TGTGCCAGCAGTGAAGGGGCAGGGGGGGACACCGGGGAGCTGTTTTTT. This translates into CASSEGAGGDTGELFF.

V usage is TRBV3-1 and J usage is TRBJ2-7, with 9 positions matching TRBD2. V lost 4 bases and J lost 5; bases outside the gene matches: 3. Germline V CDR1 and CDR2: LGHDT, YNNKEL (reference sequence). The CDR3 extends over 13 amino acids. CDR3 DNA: TGTGCCAGCAGCCGAGGACTAGCGAACGAGCAGTACTTC. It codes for CASSRGLANEQYF.

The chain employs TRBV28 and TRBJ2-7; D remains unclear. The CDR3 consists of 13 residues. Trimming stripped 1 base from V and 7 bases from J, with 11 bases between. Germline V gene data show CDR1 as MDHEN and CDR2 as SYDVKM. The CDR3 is CASSLSPLREQYF. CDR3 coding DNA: TGTGCCAGCAGTTTATCCCCCCTACGGGAGCAGTACTTC. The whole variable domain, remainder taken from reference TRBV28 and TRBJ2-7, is DVKVTQSSRYLVKRTGEKVFLECVQDMDHENMFWYRQDPGLGLRLIYFSYDVKMKEKGDIPEGYSVSREKKERFSLILESASTNQTSMYLCASSLSPLREQYFGPGTRLTVT.

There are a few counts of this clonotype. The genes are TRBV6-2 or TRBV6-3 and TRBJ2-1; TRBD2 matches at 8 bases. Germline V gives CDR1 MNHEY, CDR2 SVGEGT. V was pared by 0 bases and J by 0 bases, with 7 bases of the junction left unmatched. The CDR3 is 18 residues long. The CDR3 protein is CASSYSTGRGGSYNEQFF. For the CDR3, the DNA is TGTGCCAGCAGTTACTCGACAGGACGGGGGGGCTCCTACAATGAGCAGTTCTTC.

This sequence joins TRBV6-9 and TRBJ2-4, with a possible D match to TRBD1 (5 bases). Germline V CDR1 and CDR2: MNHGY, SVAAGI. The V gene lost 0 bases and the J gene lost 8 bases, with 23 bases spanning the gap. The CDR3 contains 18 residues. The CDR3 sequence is CASSYSRINRHRIDIQYF. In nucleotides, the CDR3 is TGTGCCAGCAGTTATTCTCGAATAAATAGGCACAGGATAGACATTCAGTACTTC.

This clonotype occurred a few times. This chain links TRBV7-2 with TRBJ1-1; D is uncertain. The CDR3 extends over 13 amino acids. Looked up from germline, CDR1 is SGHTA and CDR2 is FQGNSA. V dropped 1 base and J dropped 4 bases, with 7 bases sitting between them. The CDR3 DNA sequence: TGTGCCAGCAGCTTAGAGCTCGGCACTGAAGCTTTCTTT. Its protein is CASSLELGTEAFF.

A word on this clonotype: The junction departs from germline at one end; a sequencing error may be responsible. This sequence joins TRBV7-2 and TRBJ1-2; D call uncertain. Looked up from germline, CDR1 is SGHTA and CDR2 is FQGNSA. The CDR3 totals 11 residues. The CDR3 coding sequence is TGTGCCAGCAGCTTATACTACGGCTACACCTTC. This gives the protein CASSLYYGYTF.